This entry lists 16 T cell receptor beta chains sequenced from one sample in a study of graft-versus-host responses after intestinal transplantation. These receptors are not linked to any known antigen. Using immunoSEQ multiplex PCR, the repertoire was profiled, and TCRdb retains in-frame clones only, with some absent. The top ten clones hold about 0.45% of a sample with some 93,000 clones, 90% to 95% of them seen once. Here the sequenced sample was unstimulated CD8+ T cells sorted from spleen or lymph node cells, taken before intestinal transplant. The source is a human donor who received an intestinal transplant.

The CDR3 DNA follows: TGTGCCAGCAGTTCGTACAGAAACATTCAGTACTTC. This translates into CASSSYRNIQYF. This chain links TRBV6-5 with TRBJ2-4; D remains ambiguous. Trimming took 4 bases from V and 6 from J, leaving 7 bases between them. There are 12 residues in the CDR3. The germline V gene has CDR1 MNHEY and CDR2 SVGAGI.

The chain uses TRBV2 and TRBJ2-4; D gene uncertain. Germline V CDR1 and CDR2: SNHLY, FYNNEI. This CDR3 has 14 amino acids. The V gene lost 3 bases and the J gene lost 0 bases, with 6 bases spanning the gap. The CDR3 DNA reads TGTGCCAGCAGTGACGGGTTAGCCAAAAACATTCAGTACTTC. Translating it yields CASSDGLAKNIQYF.

This sequence joins TRBV14 and TRBJ2-7, with 10 bases lining up with TRBD1. J was trimmed by 4 bases and V by 4 bases; bases with no gene match: 7. The CDR3 totals 15 residues. Germline values: CDR1 SGHDN, CDR2 FVKESK. CDR3 nucleotide sequence: TGTGCCAGCAGCCCGGGGACAGGGGTTGTTTACGAGCAGTACTTC. Protein product: CASSPGTGVVYEQYF. The complete variable domain, with remaining parts taken from reference TRBV14 and TRBJ2-7, reads EAGVTQFPSHSVIEKGQTVTLRCDPISGHDNLYWYRRVMGKEIKFLLHFVKESKQDESGMPNNRFLAERTGGTYSTLKVQPAELEDSGVYFCASSPGTGVVYEQYFGPGTRLTVT.

The genes are TRBV9 and TRBJ2-1, with TRBD2 matching over 8 bases. The CDR3 is 16 amino acids. Germline V gene data show CDR1 as SGDLS and CDR2 as YYNGEE. The V and J ends lost 5 bases and 7 bases, in that order; junction bases with no gene match: 14. The DNA for the CDR3 is TGTGCCAGCAGTCAAGAGAAGGGGACTAGGCCTAATGAGCAGTTCTTC. Translated: CASSQEKGTRPNEQFF. The full variable domain, completed using reference TRBV9 and TRBJ2-1, is DSGVTQTPKHLITATGQRVTLRCSPRSGDLSVYWYQQSLDQGLQFLIQYYNGEERAKGNILERFSAQQFPDLHSELNLSSLELGDSALYFCASSQEKGTRPNEQFFGPGTRLTVL.

This chain connects TRBV7-9 to TRBJ2-5, with a tentative D call TRBD1 (5 bases). Trimming left V 5 bases short and J 0 bases short, with 13 bases between. Germline loops: CDR1 SEHNR, CDR2 FQNEAQ (reference sequence). This CDR3 is built from 15 residues. CDR3: CASSGETDYQETQYF. In nucleotides, the CDR3 is TGTGCCAGCAGCGGAGAGACAGACTACCAAGAGACCCAGTACTTC.

CDR3 sequence: CASSLSGNEQFF. The CDR3 nucleotides are TGCGCCAGCAGCTTGTCCGGGAATGAGCAGTTCTTC. The gene calls are TRBV5-1 and TRBJ2-1; D remains unclear. CDR1 is SGHRS and CDR2 is YFSETQ in the germline V gene. The CDR3 is 12 residues long. V shed 1 base and J shed 7 bases, with 6 bases lying between them.

The count of this clone is one. The chain employs TRBV27 and TRBJ2-7, with D tentatively TRBD1 (6 bases). The CDR3 runs 14 residues. The V end was cut by 5 bases, the J end by 7 bases, with 18 bases between. Germline CDR1 reads MNHEY; CDR2 reads SMNVEV (reference sequence). This chain's CDR3 is CASSATGTLKEQYF. The CDR3 DNA reads as TGTGCCAGCAGTGCCACCGGGACACTCAAAGAGCAGTACTTC.

The chain joins TRBV19 to TRBJ2-7, with D possibly TRBD2 on 6 matching bases. The CDR3 covers 14 residues. V shed 3 bases and J shed 3 bases, with 12 bases lying between them. Per germline, CDR1 LNHDA and CDR2 SQIVND (reference sequence). The CDR3, as DNA: TGTGCCAGTAGTATCCCGGGGGAAGGCTACGAGCAGTACTTC. Protein sequence: CASSIPGEGYEQYF.

The gene calls are TRBV7-9 and TRBJ1-1; no definite D call. The germline gives CDR1 SEHNR, CDR2 FQNEAQ (reference sequence). Trimming cost V 4 bases and J 1 base, with 10 bases left between them. The CDR3 loop spans 14 amino acids. The CDR3 protein is CASSSTPGNTEAFF. The CDR3 nucleotides are TGTGCCAGCAGCTCTACCCCGGGGAACACTGAAGCTTTCTTT.

The chain carries TRBV19 and TRBJ2-7, with 7 nucleotides matching TRBD1. V trimming: 3 bases; J trimming: 1 base; junction bases outside the gene matches: 0. This CDR3 has 13 residues. The germline V gene has CDR1 LNHDA and CDR2 SQIVND (reference sequence). This CDR3 is CASSMTGSYEQYF. The CDR3 coding sequence is TGTGCCAGTAGTATGACAGGGTCCTACGAGCAGTACTTC. The variable domain in full, with the rest retrieved from reference TRBV19 and TRBJ2-7, is DGGITQSPKYLFRKEGQNVTLSCEQNLNHDAMYWYRQDPGQGLRLIYYSQIVNDFQKGDIAEGYSVSREKKESFPLTVTSAQKNPTAFYLCASSMTGSYEQYFGPGTRLTVT.

The V and J genes are TRBV9 and TRBJ2-3; 8 bases are shared with TRBD2. The CDR3 has 15 amino acids. V shed 4 bases, J shed 4 bases, and the junction held 8 bases outside the gene matches. CDR1 and CDR2 (germline): SGDLS, YYNGEE. The CDR3 region has the DNA TGTGCCAGCAGCCCCCCGGGACTAGAAGCAGATACGCAGTATTTT. This encodes CASSPPGLEADTQYF.

V usage is TRBV5-1 and J usage is TRBJ2-6, with TRBD1 matching over 7 bases. J lost 0 bases, V lost 4 bases, and 13 bases had no gene match. This CDR3 spans 19 amino acids. Germline V CDR1 and CDR2: SGHRS, YFSETQ. DNA for the CDR3: TGCGCCAGCAGCCTAAGAGCGTGGGACAGATTCTCTGGGGCCAACGTCCTGACTTTC. Its protein is CASSLRAWDRFSGANVLTF.

This chain joins TRBV4-3 and TRBJ2-7; the D gene is possibly TRBD2 (6 bases). Germline assignment: CDR1 LGHNA and CDR2 YSLEER. V lost 1 base and J 2 bases, leaving 9 bases between the germline ends. There are 14 residues in the CDR3. This CDR3 is CASSQVTGAYEQYF. CDR3 nucleotides: TGCGCCAGCAGCCAAGTGACGGGGGCCTACGAGCAGTACTTC.

The chain links TRBV9 to TRBJ2-5; D not resolved. Trimming took 0 bases from V and 0 from J, leaving 18 bases between them. Per the germline V gene, CDR1 is SGDLS and CDR2 is YYNGEE. The CDR3 sequence is 18 residues long. The CDR3 loop is CASSVGMSGGSYQETQYF. CDR3 DNA: TGTGCCAGCAGCGTAGGGATGTCCGGCGGCTCGTACCAAGAGACCCAGTACTTC.

The CDR3: CASSLGRTFYGYTF. In DNA, the CDR3 is TGTGCCAGCAGCTTAGGTCGGACTTTCTATGGCTACACCTTC. The V call is TRBV11-2, the J call TRBJ1-2, with no clear D. This CDR3 region has 14 residues. Germline CDR1 and CDR2: SGHAT and FQNNGV. V was trimmed by 1 base and J by 4 bases, leaving 10 bases between them. Combining the CDR3 with reference TRBV11-2 and TRBJ1-2 gives the whole variable domain EAGVAQSPRYKIIEKRQSVAFWCNPISGHATLYWYQQILGQGPKLLIQFQNNGVVDDSQLPKDRFSAERLKGVDSTLKIQPAKLEDSAVYLCASSLGRTFYGYTFGSGTRLTVV.

The CDR3 DNA reads as TGCGCCAGCAGCTTGGGAGTCGGCTCCTACGAGCAGTACTTC. It encodes CASSLGVGSYEQYF. The chain employs TRBV5-1 and TRBJ2-7; D unclear. V was shortened by 0 bases and J by 0 bases, with 7 bases between the two germline ends. This CDR3 is built from 14 residues. CDR1 is SGHRS and CDR2 is YFSETQ in the germline V gene.